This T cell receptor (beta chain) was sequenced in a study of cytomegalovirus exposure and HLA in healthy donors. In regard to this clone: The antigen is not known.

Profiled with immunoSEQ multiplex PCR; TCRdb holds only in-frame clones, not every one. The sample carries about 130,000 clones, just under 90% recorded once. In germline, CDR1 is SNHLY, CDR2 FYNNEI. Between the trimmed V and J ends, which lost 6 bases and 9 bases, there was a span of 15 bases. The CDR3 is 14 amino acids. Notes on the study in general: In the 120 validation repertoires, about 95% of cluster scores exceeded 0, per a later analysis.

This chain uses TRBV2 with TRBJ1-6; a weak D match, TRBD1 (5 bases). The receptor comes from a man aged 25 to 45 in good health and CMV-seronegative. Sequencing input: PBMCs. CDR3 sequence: CASSRGGFGSPLHF. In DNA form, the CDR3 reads TGTGCCAGCAGCCGGGGGGGGTTCGGTTCACCCCTCCACTTT. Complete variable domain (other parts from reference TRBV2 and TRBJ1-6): EPEVTQTPSHQVTQMGQEVILRCVPISNHLYFYWYRQILGQKVEFLVSFYNNEISEKSEIFDDQFSVERPDGSNFTLKIRSTKLEDSAMYFCASSRGGFGSPLHFGNGTRLTVT.